Presented here are 23 T cell receptor beta chains from one specimen sequenced in a study of response to subunit inactivated influenza vaccine. Each CDR3 protein gets one entry after TCRdb re-called the RT-PCR reads with MiXCR. The sample lists more than 450,000 distinct CDR3 sequences, 6% to 9% occurring once. This sample comprised PBMCs from blood, obtained 23 to 25 months after vaccination. These receptors all stem from a man aged 50 to 75 who received an inactivated influenza vaccine.

V usage is TRBV24-1 and J usage is TRBJ2-1, with D uncertain. Per the germline V gene, CDR1 is KGHDR and CDR2 is SFDVKD. This CDR3 contains 14 residues. V was cut by 4 bases and J by 2 bases, with 8 bases left in between. The CDR3 loop reads CATSDEGPYNEQFF. DNA of the CDR3: TGTGCCACCAGTGACGAAGGGCCCTACAATGAGCAGTTCTTC.

This clonotype was picked up many times. The chain is built from TRBV4-3 and TRBJ1-2; unclear D gene. This CDR3 region has 13 residues. The V end was cut by 1 base, the J end by 4 bases, with 7 bases between. Germline loops: CDR1 LGHNA, CDR2 YSLEER. CDR3 sequence (DNA): TGCGCCAGCAGCCAAGTCTCCGGCTATGGCTACACCTTC. Protein: CASSQVSGYGYTF.

V is TRBV2 and J is TRBJ2-7; TRBD2 matches 11 bases. Looked up from germline, CDR1 is SNHLY and CDR2 is FYNNEI. Losses at the gene ends were 6 bases for V and 2 bases for J; bases not matched to a gene: 3. This CDR3 is 14 amino acids long. The DNA for the CDR3 is TGTGCCAGCAGGAAGACTAGCGGGACCTACGAGCAGTACTTC. This codes for CASRKTSGTYEQYF.

The chain joins TRBV12-3 or TRBV12-4 to TRBJ2-1, with TRBD2 matching over 15 bases. V was clipped by 6 bases and J by 8 bases; unmatched bases: 11. The CDR3 is 17 amino acids. DNA of the CDR3: TGTGCCAGCAGCCCCGGGACTAGCGGGGGGCCCGGCGATGAGCAGTTCTTC. Protein: CASSPGTSGGPGDEQFF.

This sequence joins TRBV27 and TRBJ2-7, with 7 positions matching TRBD1. V lost 0 bases, J lost 12 bases, and 14 bases stayed unmatched. This CDR3 region has 15 residues. Germline assignment: CDR1 MNHEY and CDR2 SMNVEV (reference sequence). The CDR3 spells CASSLSGTALAEMYF. The CDR3 nucleotides are TGTGCCAGCAGTTTATCGGGGACAGCGCTCGCCGAAATGTACTTC.

This clonotype has only a few counts. This chain uses TRBV11-2 with TRBJ2-1; D remains unclear. The CDR3 sequence is 13 residues long. The V end was cut by 2 bases, the J end by 5 bases, with 7 bases between. CDR1 and CDR2 (germline): SGHAT, FQNNGV. The CDR3 DNA reads as TGTGCCAGCAGCTTAATCAGTCACAATGAGCAGTTCTTC. Translation: CASSLISHNEQFF. Based on the CDR3 plus reference TRBV11-2 and TRBJ2-1, the full variable domain is EAGVAQSPRYKIIEKRQSVAFWCNPISGHATLYWYQQILGQGPKLLIQFQNNGVVDDSQLPKDRFSAERLKGVDSTLKIQPAKLEDSAVYLCASSLISHNEQFFGPGTRLTVL.

In this sample, this clonotype turned up a few times. V and J are TRBV5-8 and TRBJ2-5, with 11 positions matching TRBD2. Germline-derived CDR1 and CDR2 are SGHTS and YDEGEE. Unmatched junction bases numbered 11, after V lost 5 bases and J lost 5 bases. The CDR3 extends over 16 amino acids. CDR3 in amino acids: CASSVTSGSLSETQYF. CDR3 bases: TGTGCCAGCAGTGTTACTAGCGGGAGTCTGAGCGAGACCCAGTACTTC.

A note on this clonotype: A much larger clone lies a single base off, so this may be a read error. The CDR3 DNA is TGCAGCGCCCAACCTAGCCAAGGCTACAATGAGCGGTTCTTC. The encoded protein is CSAQPSQGYNERFF. The chain employs TRBV29-1 and TRBJ2-1; D may be TRBD2 (5 bases). The V gene's germline CDR1 is SQVTM and CDR2 ANQGSEA. The CDR3 is made up of 14 amino acids.

This chain connects TRBV7-9 to TRBJ1-6, with D perhaps TRBD1 (6 bases). The germline gives CDR1 SEHNR, CDR2 FQNEAQ (reference sequence). The CDR3 runs to 12 residues. Trimming took off 3 bases at V and 11 bases at J, with 8 bases between the two ends. CDR3 in DNA: TGTGCCAGCAGCTTCACAGGGACACCCCTCCACTTT. Amino acid sequence: CASSFTGTPLHF.

This clonotype was counted at least ten times. The chain couples TRBV6-1 to TRBJ1-3; 9 positions agree with TRBD1. Germline V lookup: CDR1 MNHNS, CDR2 SASEGT. This CDR3 has 14 amino acids. V gave up 10 bases and J gave up 6 bases; unmatched junction bases: 10. The CDR3 DNA is TGTGCCACAAAACAGGGGGCCTCGGAAAACACCATATATTTT. Residues: CATKQGASENTIYF.

J is TRBJ2-1 and V is TRBV20-1, with 8 bases lining up with TRBD2. V trimming: 7 bases; J trimming: 1 base; junction bases outside the gene matches: 9. The germline V gene encodes CDR1 DFQATT and CDR2 SNEGSKA (reference sequence). The CDR3 is 15 amino acids. The CDR3 DNA follows: TGCAGTGGAGGCGGGACTAGGGAGTCCTACAATGAGCAGTTCTTC. Its protein product is CSGGGTRESYNEQFF.

A few counts support this clonotype. The rearrangement links TRBV18 to TRBJ2-1; the D gene is possibly TRBD1 (6 bases). Trimming removed 6 bases at V and 7 bases at J, with 13 bases between. This CDR3 has 13 amino acids. Germline CDR1 reads KGHSH; CDR2 reads LQKENI. The CDR3: CASSIDRINEQFF. CDR3 nucleotide sequence: TGTGCCAGCTCTATTGACAGGATTAATGAGCAGTTCTTC.

The rearrangement links TRBV28 to TRBJ2-7; D not certain. The CDR3 is made up of 13 amino acids. The germline V and J ends were trimmed by 5 bases and 3 bases, with 11 bases remaining between them. CDR1 and CDR2 from the germline V gene are MDHEN and SYDVKM. Written as DNA, the CDR3 is TGTGCCAGCAGTCCCCCCGTTAACTACGAGCAGTACTTC. It specifies CASSPPVNYEQYF.

V usage is TRBV3-1 and J usage is TRBJ2-3, with 7 bases lining up with TRBD2. The length of the CDR3 is 16 residues. Germline V lookup: CDR1 LGHDT, CDR2 YNNKEL (reference sequence). V was pared by 0 bases and J by 1 base, with 4 bases of the junction left unmatched. CDR3 sequence: CASSQDLGGGTDTQYF. The CDR3 bases are TGTGCCAGCAGCCAAGATTTGGGGGGGGGCACAGATACGCAGTATTTT.

The sample holds a few counts of this clonotype. This chain links TRBV20-1 with TRBJ1-2; TRBD1 aligns across 7 bases. V was clipped by 3 bases and J by 2 bases; unmatched bases: 15. Germline V CDR1 and CDR2: DFQATT, SNEGSKA (reference sequence). This CDR3 comprises 17 residues. The CDR3 loop is CSARVGGGETLNYGYTF. The CDR3 DNA follows: TGCAGTGCTAGGGTAGGAGGGGGCGAAACCTTGAACTATGGCTACACCTTC.

The chain recombines TRBV20-1 with TRBJ2-1, with a possible D match to TRBD1 (5 bases). The CDR3 sequence is 16 residues long. Trimming removed 3 bases from V and 0 bases from J, with 15 bases in between. Germline V gene data show CDR1 as DFQATT and CDR2 as SNEGSKA (reference sequence). CDR3 in amino acids: CSASDVTDASYNEQFF. CDR3 DNA sequence: TGCAGTGCTAGCGACGTGACAGATGCCTCCTACAATGAGCAGTTCTTC.

A few counts support this clonotype. V is TRBV10-3 and J is TRBJ2-3, with no clear D. V lost 0 bases and J 0 bases, leaving 7 bases between the germline ends. The CDR3 contains 15 residues. Germline CDR1 ENHRY, CDR2 SYGVKD. CDR3 sequence (DNA): TGTGCCATCAGTGAGTCTCCCTCTAGCACAGATACGCAGTATTTT. Translation: CAISESPSSTDTQYF.

The chain is built from TRBV3-1 and TRBJ2-7; TRBD1 matches 9 bases. CDR3 length: 14 residues. After removal of 4 bases from V and 6 bases from J, the junction contained 7 bases not matched to a gene. Germline CDR1 and CDR2: LGHDT and YNNKEL (reference sequence). The CDR3 bases are TGTGCCAGCAGCCTTCGACGGGACAGGGTCGAGCAGTACTTC. It yields the protein CASSLRRDRVEQYF.

The chain combines TRBV6-1 with TRBJ2-4; D may be TRBD1 (5 bases). Germline CDR1 and CDR2: MNHNS and SASEGT. The CDR3 is 13 amino acids. The V end was cut by 6 bases, the J end by 2 bases, with 8 bases between. The CDR3 loop reads CASSQGPKNIQYF. The CDR3, as DNA: TGTGCCAGCAGCCAGGGTCCCAAAAACATTCAGTACTTC.

This clonotype occurred a few times. The V and J genes are TRBV6-1 and TRBJ2-5; D is tentatively TRBD1 or TRBD2 (6 bases each). This CDR3 comprises 15 residues. Trimming took off 5 bases at V and 2 bases at J, with 15 bases between the two ends. The germline V gene has CDR1 MNHNS and CDR2 SASEGT. CDR3 residues: CASSRGGWGQETQYF. DNA of the CDR3: TGTGCCAGCAGTCGAGGGGGGTGGGGGCAAGAGACCCAGTACTTC.

The sample holds a few counts of this clonotype. The chain employs TRBV12-3 or TRBV12-4 and TRBJ2-1, with 10 bases that match TRBD2. The CDR3 is 16 residues long. V lost 3 bases to trimming and J lost 8 bases; unmatched junction nucleotides: 10. This CDR3 is CASSLGGTSVMDEQFF. The CDR3 nucleotides are TGTGCCAGCAGTTTGGGCGGGACTAGCGTTATGGATGAGCAGTTCTTC.

This clonotype appeared a few times. This chain joins TRBV6-1 and TRBJ1-2; D uncertain. This CDR3 comprises 14 residues. Germline loops: CDR1 MNHNS, CDR2 SASEGT. V was pared by 8 bases and J by 4 bases, with 17 bases between. CDR3 loop: CASLQLLLTYGYTF. The DNA for the CDR3 is TGTGCCAGCCTACAGCTCCTTTTGACCTATGGCTACACCTTC.

The table lists this clonotype with many counts. The chain employs TRBV6-5 and TRBJ2-2, with 7 bases fitting TRBD2. CDR3 length: 15 residues. J was trimmed by 7 bases and V by 4 bases; bases with no gene match: 9. The germline CDR1 and CDR2 sequences are MNHEY and SVGAGI. CDR3 sequence: CASSSGLVSGGELFF. In DNA, the CDR3 is TGTGCCAGCAGTTCAGGACTAGTCTCCGGCGGGGAGCTGTTTTTT.